Below, one TCR beta chain is given with its context. The sample originates from a study of blood T cell repertoires in COVID-19. As for the study in general: Sites across the United States, Italy and Spain contributed samples from acute and convalescent COVID-19. PBMCs, B-cell-depleted T cells, or T cells were the source of the cDNA or gDNA that made up the material.

Source study methods: Reference gene primer amplification gave nucleated cell count estimates. TCRdb's table, derived via immunoSEQ multiplex PCR, lists solely in-frame clones and lacks some. That table gives V, J and clone size, and the DNA gave D and trimming. Among more than 200,000 clones listed, 65% to 80% were seen once. Germline CDR1 is MDHEN and CDR2 is SYDVKM. Trimming at V came to 3 bases and at J to 4 bases, leaving 4 bases not matched to a gene. The CDR3 runs 15 residues. The clonotype originates from a woman aged 40 to 50 with active or convalescent COVID-19. The sequenced sample was peripheral blood. V is TRBV28 and J is TRBJ2-1; 9 nucleotides match TRBD2. This CDR3 is CASSFRGGGYNEQFF. The CDR3 DNA sequence: TGTGCCAGCAGTTTCCGCGGGGGGGGTTACAATGAGCAGTTCTTC.